These T cell receptor beta chains were read from a single sample in a study of glioma-infiltrating T cells after dendritic cell vaccination. Repertoires were generated with immunoSEQ multiplex PCR, while TCRdb's copy carries only in-frame clones and drops some. The sample contains about 95,000 clones, more than 75% of which appear only once. The source material was blood, sampled before dendritic cell vaccination. Receptors were obtained from a human donor with glioblastoma. CDR3s include the opening cysteine and the closing phenylalanine or tryptophan. Fields, in order: V gene, CDR3 length, J gene, D gene, clone size, CDR3 protein, CDR3 DNA. A D gene is named only where the DNA matches it firmly. The size of a clone is reported for some rows only, either as once, few or many, or as a class for expanded clones.

TRBV6-1,13,TRBJ1-2,-,-,CASSEGGRYGYTF,TGTGCCAGCAGTGAAGGGGGCCGGTATGGCTACACCTTC
TRBV11-3,11,TRBJ2-7,-,-,CASSENREQYF,TGTGCCAGCAGCGAAAACAGGGAGCAGTACTTC
TRBV6-5,14,TRBJ2-7,-,few,CASSYRGSSYEQYF,TGTGCCAGCAGTTACCGAGGCAGCTCCTACGAGCAGTACTTC
TRBV5-1,14,TRBJ2-7,-,-,CASSLVFREGEQYF,TGCGCCAGCAGCTTGGTCTTCAGGGAAGGCGAGCAGTACTTC
TRBV7-9,12,TRBJ2-1,TRBD2,once,CASTLTSGTQFF,TGTGCCAGCACCTTGACTAGCGGGACGCAGTTCTTC
TRBV5-4,17,TRBJ2-3,-,-,CASSVPGSGPGTDTQYF,TGTGCCAGCAGCGTGCCAGGAAGCGGTCCCGGCACAGATACGCAGTATTTT
TRBV2,13,TRBJ1-2,-,-,CASRNTGVSGYTF,TGTGCCAGCAGGAATACAGGCGTCTCGGGCTACACCTTC
TRBV7-6,16,TRBJ2-3,TRBD2,once,CASSPETSGRPDTQYF,TGTGCCAGCAGCCCCGAGACTAGCGGGAGGCCAGATACGCAGTATTTT
TRBV5-5,14,TRBJ2-7,-,-,CASSFTGNYYEQYF,TGTGCCAGCAGCTTTACAGGGAATTACTACGAGCAGTACTTC
TRBV7-2,15,TRBJ1-3,-,-,CASSLDRYSGNTIYF,TGTGCCAGCAGCTTAGATCGGTATTCTGGAAACACCATATATTTT
TRBV6-6,15,TRBJ1-1,-,-,CASRSRGRERGEAFF,TGTGCCAGCCGCAGCAGGGGAAGAGAGAGGGGTGAAGCTTTCTTT
TRBV4-1,14,TRBJ1-1,-,once,CASSQVQENTEAFF,TGCGCCAGCAGCCAAGTACAGGAGAACACTGAAGCTTTCTTT
TRBV29-1,14,TRBJ2-3,-,-,CSVEGAPAIDTQYF,TGCAGCGTTGAAGGGGCCCCGGCGATTGATACGCAGTATTTT
TRBV5-1,14,TRBJ2-7,-,-,CASRGDRFSYEQYF,TGCGCCAGCAGGGGAGACAGGTTCTCCTACGAGCAGTACTTC
TRBV7-2,12,TRBJ2-3,-,-,CASSLDNLARFF,TGTGCCAGCAGCTTAGATAACCTTGCCCGGTTTTTT
TRBV7-9,15,TRBJ2-1,TRBD2,-,CASSSTPTREGEQFF,TGTGCCAGCAGCTCCACTCCTACCCGGGAGGGTGAGCAGTTCTTC
TRBV4-1,18,TRBJ2-1,TRBD2,-,CASSQDGGVGGSYNEQFF,TGCGCCAGCAGCCAAGACGGAGGGGTGGGGGGGTCCTACAATGAGCAGTTCTTC
TRBV29-1,12,TRBJ1-1,-,-,CSEKSGKTEAFF,TGCAGCGAGAAGTCAGGGAAGACTGAAGCTTTCTTT
TRBV7-6,14,TRBJ1-2,-,-,CASSLGGTGYGYTF,TGTGCCAGCAGCTTAGGAGGTACCGGCTATGGCTACACCTTC
TRBV4-1,16,TRBJ2-1,TRBD2,-,CASSQDQLAGRNEQFF,TGCGCCAGCAGCCAAGATCAGCTAGCGGGCCGGAATGAGCAGTTCTTC
TRBV5-4,13,TRBJ2-1,TRBD1,few,CASSTGTGGEQFF,TGTGCCAGCAGCACCGGGACAGGGGGGGAGCAGTTCTTC
TRBV7-6,15,TRBJ2-1,-,-,CASSYSPQGYNEQFF,TGTGCCAGCAGCTACTCTCCACAGGGTTACAATGAGCAGTTCTTC
TRBV6-5,15,TRBJ1-2,-,few,CASSYSMGAGYGYTF,TGTGCCAGCAGTTACTCGATGGGGGCGGGCTATGGCTACACCTTC
TRBV29-1,15,TRBJ1-2,-,-,CSVEGGKGANYGYTF,TGCAGCGTTGAAGGGGGGAAGGGGGCTAACTATGGCTACACCTTC
TRBV19,18,TRBJ2-1,TRBD1,-,CASSRSSSWGQGYNEQFF,TGTGCCAGTAGTAGGTCATCGTCTTGGGGACAGGGCTACAATGAGCAGTTCTTC
TRBV18,15,TRBJ2-2,-,-,CASSERQVNTGELFF,TGTGCCAGCTCTGAGAGACAGGTGAACACCGGGGAGCTGTTTTTT
TRBV11-1,13,TRBJ2-5,-,-,CASSFSGKETQYF,TGTGCCAGCAGCTTTTCGGGAAAAGAGACCCAGTACTTC
TRBV2,13,TRBJ1-2,TRBD1,-,CAGSRTGLDGYTF,TGTGCCGGCAGTAGGACAGGATTGGATGGCTACACCTTC
TRBV11-3,15,TRBJ2-2,TRBD1,few,CASSQDRGDTGELFF,TGTGCCAGCAGCCAGGACAGGGGAGACACCGGGGAGCTGTTTTTT